This record concerns one T cell receptor beta chain sequence. Under the authors' procedure: Estimation of nucleated cell counts was performed using reference gene primer amplification. Clones were sequenced by immunoSEQ multiplex PCR, and TCRdb holds only the in-frame ones, with some missing. V and J calls and clone size are those listed in that table; D and trimming were worked out from the DNA. The sample has over 50,000 clones; roughly 80% are singletons. These data come from a study of blood T cell repertoires in COVID-19. Turning to the study itself: Specimens from acute and convalescent COVID-19 originated in the United States, Italy and Spain.

The CDR3 length is 13 residues. V was clipped by 6 bases and J by 8 bases, with 11 bases between them. Looked up from germline, CDR1 is MDHEN and CDR2 is SYDVKM. Enrolled during active infection, Seattle patients were then followed longitudinally. The J gene is TRBJ1-6, the V gene TRBV28; D is undetermined. Sequenced sample: peripheral blood. This receptor was identified in a man aged 55 to 70 with COVID-19, enrolled during active disease. The CDR3 DNA follows: TGTGCCAGCAGGGAGGGTTCCGATTCACCCCTCCACTTT. Its protein is CASREGSDSPLHF.